The rows below give T cell receptor beta chains drawn from one sample of a study of spatial heterogeneity in lung cancer. MiXCR, applied by TCRdb to the 5' RACE reads, yields one record per CDR3 protein. The sample has approximately 44,000 distinct CDR3 sequences, 12% to 15% seen once. The material sequenced was PBMCs, taken at surgery. The receptors were gathered from a male donor with early-stage non-small cell lung cancer. Each CDR3 is given with its conserved first and last residue. The D gene is left open where the match is weak. A clone size is listed for some rows: how often the clone was seen (once, few, many), or a class if it is expanded.

j_call,v_call,cdr3_length,clone_size,d_call,cdr3_aa,cdr3_nt
TRBJ2-5,TRBV7-9,16,many,.,CASSLVSGQGEETQYF,TGTGCCAGCAGCTTAGTGTCGGGACAAGGGGAAGAGACCCAGTACTTC
TRBJ2-2,TRBV6-5,16,few,TRBD2,CASMASGRARTGELFF,TGTGCCAGCATGGCTAGCGGGAGGGCTCGAACCGGGGAGCTGTTTTTT
TRBJ1-2,TRBV7-9,13,.,.,CASRASAGDGYTF,TGTGCCAGCAGAGCTTCGGCGGGGGATGGCTACACCTTC
TRBJ2-2,TRBV5-1,17,few,.,CASAIVPPGPNTGELFF,TGCGCCAGCGCCATAGTCCCCCCGGGCCCGAACACCGGGGAGCTGTTTTTT
TRBJ2-7,TRBV4-2,16,.,.,CASSSTSSRVNYEQYF,TGTGCCAGCAGCTCTACCTCTAGTAGGGTCAACTACGAGCAGTACTTC
TRBJ2-7,TRBV28,13,.,.,CASSPGYSWVQYF,TGTGCCAGCAGTCCAGGGTACTCGTGGGTGCAGTACTTC
TRBJ2-5,TRBV28,16,many,.,CASSLGGAGQPETQYF,TGTGCCAGCAGTTTGGGAGGAGCCGGACAGCCAGAGACCCAGTACTTC
TRBJ2-2,TRBV27,12,many,.,CASSRGAGELFF,TGTGCCAGCAGTCGGGGGGCAGGGGAGCTGTTTTTT
TRBJ2-5,TRBV29-1,13,many,.,CSVEARGLETQYF,TGCAGCGTTGAAGCCAGGGGTTTAGAGACCCAGTACTTC
TRBJ2-4,TRBV10-3,12,many,.,CAISESSDIQYF,TGTGCCATCAGTGAGTCCTCGGACATTCAGTACTTC
TRBJ2-3,TRBV6-6,17,.,TRBD2,CASSPLERGPSTDTQYF,TGTGCCAGCAGTCCCCTGGAGCGGGGGCCCAGCACAGATACGCAGTATTTT
TRBJ2-5,TRBV4-3,14,many,.,CASSQVPYQETQYF,TGCGCCAGCAGCCAAGTTCCCTACCAAGAGACCCAGTACTTC
TRBJ2-3,TRBV3-1,14,few,.,CASSPRLASDTQYF,TGTGCCAGCAGCCCTCGGCTAGCATCAGATACGCAGTATTTT
TRBJ2-3,TRBV12-3/TRBV12-4,14,.,.,CASRWGGLTDTQYF,TGTGCCAGCAGATGGGGGGGCCTTACAGATACGCAGTATTTT
TRBJ2-7,TRBV28,17,.,.,CASSLFGRGQESYEQYF,TGTGCCAGCAGTTTATTTGGAAGAGGGCAGGAGTCCTACGAGCAGTACTTC
TRBJ2-1,TRBV4-1,15,many,TRBD2,CASSPGLAGGSEQFF,TGCGCCAGCAGCCCGGGACTAGCGGGGGGTTCTGAGCAGTTCTTC
TRBJ2-1,TRBV20-1,14,few,.,CSARIGRRYNEQFF,TGCAGTGCTAGGATTGGACGACGCTACAATGAGCAGTTCTTC
TRBJ2-7,TRBV3-1,14,many,TRBD1,CASSRRQGGYEQYF,TGTGCCAGCAGCCGAAGACAGGGGGGTTACGAGCAGTACTTC
TRBJ2-7,TRBV20-1,14,few,TRBD2,CSARDPLAGVEQYF,TGCAGTGCTAGAGATCCTCTAGCGGGAGTCGAGCAGTACTTC
TRBJ2-3,TRBV7-8,17,.,TRBD2,CASSLVQRGSYTDTQYF,TGTGCCAGCAGCTTAGTGCAGCGGGGCAGCTACACAGATACGCAGTATTTT
TRBJ2-5,TRBV12-3/TRBV12-4,13,.,.,CASSSDARGTQYF,TGTGCCAGCAGTTCGGACGCTCGTGGGACCCAGTACTTC
TRBJ1-1,TRBV28,15,few,.,CASSLFGTDHNEAFF,TGTGCCAGCAGTTTGTTCGGGACGGACCACAACGAAGCTTTCTTT
TRBJ2-1,TRBV2,15,.,.,CASSEAGRTYNEQFF,TGTGCCAGCAGTGAAGCGGGGCGAACCTACAATGAGCAGTTCTTC
TRBJ1-2,TRBV12-3/TRBV12-4,14,few,.,CASSPDQGVFGYTF,TGTGCCAGCAGTCCCGACCAGGGTGTGTTTGGCTACACCTTC
TRBJ2-7,TRBV24-1,14,.,.,CATSDFRHPSEQYF,TGTGCCACCAGTGATTTCCGACACCCCTCCGAGCAGTACTTC
TRBJ1-4,TRBV30,16,.,TRBD1,CAWTITGAATNEKLFF,TGTGCCTGGACCATTACAGGGGCTGCAACTAATGAAAAACTGTTTTTT
TRBJ1-1,TRBV12-3/TRBV12-4,14,many,TRBD1,CASSSGTAGDRAFF,TGTGCCAGCAGTTCCGGGACGGCTGGGGACAGAGCTTTCTTT
TRBJ2-7,TRBV3-1,14,few,TRBD2,CASTMGGRTDEQYF,TGTGCCAGCACCATGGGCGGGAGAACCGACGAGCAGTACTTC
TRBJ2-1,TRBV20-1,15,few,TRBD2,CSATVAGGAYNEQFF,TGCAGTGCTACCGTAGCGGGGGGCGCCTACAATGAGCAGTTCTTC
TRBJ2-3,TRBV28,18,.,TRBD1,CAGRPPYTGTVSTDTQYF,TGTGCCGGCAGACCTCCCTATACCGGGACAGTTAGCACAGATACGCAGTATTTT
TRBJ1-1,TRBV19,12,few,.,CASSWVGTEAFF,TGTGCCAGTAGTTGGGTCGGCACTGAAGCTTTCTTT
TRBJ2-7,TRBV5-5,16,.,TRBD2,CASRGRPGLPSYEQYF,TGTGCCAGCAGGGGACGTCCGGGACTACCCTCCTACGAGCAGTACTTC
TRBJ2-2,TRBV2,14,many,.,CASSGAGNTGELFF,TGTGCCAGCAGTGGTGCAGGGAACACCGGGGAGCTGTTTTTT
TRBJ2-7,TRBV20-1,13,.,TRBD2,CSANSGGAGEQYF,TGCAGTGCTAATAGCGGGGGGGCAGGAGAGCAGTACTTC
TRBJ1-1,TRBV20-1,14,few,.,CSAQKRPEGTEAFF,TGCAGTGCCCAGAAACGACCGGAGGGAACTGAAGCTTTCTTT
TRBJ1-3,TRBV20-1,14,many,.,CSADPGSYGDTIYF,TGCAGTGCCGATCCAGGGAGCTACGGAGACACCATATATTTT
TRBJ2-1,TRBV19,14,.,.,CASSQSAGQGEQFF,TGTGCCAGTAGTCAGTCGGCGGGACAAGGTGAGCAGTTCTTC
TRBJ2-1,TRBV6-1,15,many,.,CASSETWDTYNEQFF,TGTGCCAGCAGTGAGACGTGGGATACCTACAATGAGCAGTTCTTC
TRBJ2-1,TRBV29-1,13,.,.,CSVADYREVEQFF,TGCAGCGTGGCCGATTACAGGGAGGTTGAGCAGTTCTTC
TRBJ2-3,TRBV28,16,.,TRBD1,CASRGTGGGYTDTQYF,TGTGCCAGCAGGGGGACAGGGGGCGGCTACACAGATACGCAGTATTTT
TRBJ2-3,TRBV19,15,few,TRBD1,CATGYGTGATDTQYF,TGTGCCACCGGCTACGGGACAGGGGCTACAGATACGCAGTATTTT
TRBJ2-1,TRBV28,14,many,.,CASRVSRAHNEQFF,TGTGCCAGCAGGGTGAGCAGGGCCCACAATGAGCAGTTCTTC
TRBJ1-2,TRBV4-1,12,few,.,CASSQESYGYTF,TGCGCCAGCAGCCAAGAATCCTATGGCTACACCTTC
TRBJ1-2,TRBV5-6,14,many,TRBD1,CASSRDRPPYGYTF,TGTGCCAGCAGCAGGGACAGGCCCCCGTATGGCTACACCTTC
TRBJ2-5,TRBV2,14,.,TRBD2,CASTPASGRGTQYF,TGTGCCAGCACCCCCGCTAGCGGGAGGGGGACCCAGTACTTC
TRBJ2-3,TRBV20-1,13,.,.,CSARRQGTDTQYF,TGCAGTGCTAGGAGACAGGGCACAGATACGCAGTATTTT
TRBJ2-7,TRBV7-9,14,few,.,CASSLPAQSYEQYF,TGTGCCAGCAGCCTACCCGCCCAGTCCTACGAGCAGTACTTC
TRBJ1-1,TRBV7-9,15,.,.,CASSLGRPLNTEAFF,TGTGCCAGCAGCTTAGGCCGGCCTTTGAACACTGAAGCTTTCTTT
TRBJ2-7,TRBV20-1,10,few,.,CSARAYEQYF,TGCAGTGCTAGAGCCTACGAGCAGTACTTC
TRBJ2-3,TRBV7-2,15,.,TRBD2,CASSLDFGGADTQYF,TGTGCCAGCAGCTTAGATTTCGGGGGGGCAGATACGCAGTATTTT
TRBJ2-3,TRBV6-2/TRBV6-3,18,few,.,CASSLKPGSSLSSDTQYF,TGTGCCAGCAGTCTTAAGCCGGGATCGTCGTTGTCTTCCGATACGCAGTATTTT
TRBJ1-6,TRBV10-3,16,.,.,CAISESRGALNSPLHF,TGTGCCATCAGTGAGTCGAGGGGGGCATTGAATTCACCCCTCCACTTT
TRBJ1-5,TRBV20-1,13,many,.,CSARKLNNQPQHF,TGCAGTGCTAGAAAGCTGAATAATCAGCCCCAGCATTTT
TRBJ2-1,TRBV7-9,17,many,TRBD1,CASSSPIPATGDDEQFF,TGTGCCAGCAGCTCCCCTATTCCCGCCACAGGGGATGATGAGCAGTTCTTC
TRBJ1-4,TRBV28,18,many,TRBD1,CASSFRTGRGKWDEKLFF,TGTGCCAGCAGTTTCCGGACAGGGCGAGGCAAGTGGGATGAAAAACTGTTTTTT
TRBJ1-2,TRBV20-1,11,.,.,CSARVGYGYTF,TGCAGTGCTAGAGTGGGCTATGGCTACACCTTC
TRBJ1-4,TRBV12-3/TRBV12-4,13,.,TRBD1,CASSIDRDQPRFF,TGTGCCAGCAGTATTGACAGGGACCAGCCTCGTTTTTTT
TRBJ1-2,TRBV20-1,14,.,.,CSALRKGVNYGYTF,TGCAGTGCCCTTCGTAAAGGGGTTAACTATGGCTACACCTTC
TRBJ2-5,TRBV20-1,12,.,.,CSASGSQETQYF,TGCAGTGCTTCCGGTTCCCAAGAGACCCAGTACTTC
TRBJ2-1,TRBV12-3/TRBV12-4,15,many,TRBD1,CASSPPDRVGNEQFF,TGTGCCAGCAGTCCCCCGGACAGGGTGGGGAATGAGCAGTTCTTC